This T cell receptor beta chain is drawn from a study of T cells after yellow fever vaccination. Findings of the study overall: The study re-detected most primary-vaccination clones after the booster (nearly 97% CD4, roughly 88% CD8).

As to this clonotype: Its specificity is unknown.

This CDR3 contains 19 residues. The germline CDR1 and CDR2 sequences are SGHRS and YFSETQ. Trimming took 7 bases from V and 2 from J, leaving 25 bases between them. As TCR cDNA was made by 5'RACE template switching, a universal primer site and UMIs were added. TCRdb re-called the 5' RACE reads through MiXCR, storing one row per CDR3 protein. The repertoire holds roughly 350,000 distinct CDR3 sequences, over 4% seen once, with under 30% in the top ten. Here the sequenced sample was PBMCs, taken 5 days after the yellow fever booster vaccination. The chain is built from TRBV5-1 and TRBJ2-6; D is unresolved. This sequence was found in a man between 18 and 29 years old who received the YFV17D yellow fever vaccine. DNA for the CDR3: TGCGCCAGCCAAAAAATGCTGGGTCCCACCGTCACTGGGGCCAACGTCCTGACTTTC. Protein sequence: CASQKMLGPTVTGANVLTF.